This T cell receptor beta chain was sequenced for a study of beta chain features in type 1 diabetes. Study-level points and caveats: People with Type 1 diabetes carried modestly yet significantly shorter TCRB CDR3s in all four CD4+ subsets. PCR might favor shorter templates, equally in patients and controls. Naive, central memory and Treg TCRB repertoires appeared more alike in patients than in healthy donors.

Germline loops: CDR1 SGHTA, CDR2 FQGNSA. V was cut by 7 bases and J by 0 bases, with 16 bases left in between. This CDR3 is built from 16 residues. Since all of the isolated RNA was reverse transcribed, expressed TCRB transcripts were what got sequenced. Assay used: immunoSEQ multiplex PCR; TCRdb lists only in-frame clones, some missing. The sample records 300,000 to 450,000 clones, around an eighth being singletons. Only a few counts were recorded for this clone. Antigen: not known. The sample taken for sequencing was naive CD4+ T cells from blood. This chain connects TRBV7-2 to TRBJ2-1, with D possibly matching TRBD2 (5 bases). This sequence originates from a man aged 18 to 29 in good health. The CDR3 coding sequence is TGTGCCAGCATTCCTGCGGGCCGGAGCTCCTACAATGAGCAGTTCTTC. Translating it yields CASIPAGRSSYNEQFF.